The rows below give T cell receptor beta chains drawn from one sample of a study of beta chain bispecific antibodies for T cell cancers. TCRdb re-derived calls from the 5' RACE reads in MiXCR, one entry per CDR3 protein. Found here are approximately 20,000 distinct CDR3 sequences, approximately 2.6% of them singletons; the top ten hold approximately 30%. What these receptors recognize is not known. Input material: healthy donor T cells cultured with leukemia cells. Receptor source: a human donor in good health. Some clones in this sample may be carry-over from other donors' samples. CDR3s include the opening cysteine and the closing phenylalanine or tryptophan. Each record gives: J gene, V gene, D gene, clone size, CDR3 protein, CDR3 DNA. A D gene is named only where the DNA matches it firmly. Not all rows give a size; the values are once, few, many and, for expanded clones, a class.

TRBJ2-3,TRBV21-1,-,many,CASSSLTKGTRTDTQYF,TGTGCCAGCAGTTCACTCACAAAGGGGACTCGCACAGATACGCAGTATTTT
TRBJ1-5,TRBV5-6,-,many,CASSLGLMGGQPQHF,TGTGCCAGCAGCTTGGGGTTGATGGGGGGTCAGCCCCAGCATTTT
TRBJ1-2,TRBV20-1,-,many,CSARLPVPGYGYTF,TGCAGTGCTAGGTTGCCAGTACCGGGCTATGGCTACACCTTC
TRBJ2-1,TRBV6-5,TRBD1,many,CASSRRTGMMDNEQFF,TGTGCCAGCAGCCGAAGGACAGGGATGATGGACAATGAGCAGTTCTTC
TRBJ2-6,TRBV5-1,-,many,CASSFGVTSGSGANVLTF,TGCGCCAGCAGCTTTGGGGTAACTTCCGGCTCTGGGGCCAACGTCCTGACTTTC
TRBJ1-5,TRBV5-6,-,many,CASSLYSQPQHF,TGTGCCAGCAGCTTATACAGCCAGCCCCAGCATTTT
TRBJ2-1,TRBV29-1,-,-,CSAETSMGFDEQFF,TGCAGCGCAGAGACATCTATGGGATTCGATGAGCAGTTCTTC
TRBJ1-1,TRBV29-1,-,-,CSVWEGGSEAFF,TGCAGCGTTTGGGAGGGGGGGTCTGAAGCTTTCTTT
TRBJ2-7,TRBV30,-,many,CAWKSPGQPNHYEQYF,TGTGCCTGGAAAAGTCCGGGGCAACCCAACCACTACGAGCAGTACTTC
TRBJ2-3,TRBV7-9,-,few,CASSLNAGSRDTQYF,TGTGCCAGCAGCTTGAATGCGGGAAGCCGAGATACGCAGTATTTT
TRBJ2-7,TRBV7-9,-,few,CASSLSADQGDSREQYF,TGTGCCAGCAGCTTATCCGCGGACCAAGGGGATTCGCGAGAGCAGTACTTC
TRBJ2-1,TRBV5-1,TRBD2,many,CASSLGAGYSYNEQFF,TGCGCCAGCAGCTTGGGAGCGGGATACTCCTACAATGAGCAGTTCTTC
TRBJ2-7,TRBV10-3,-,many,CAISQGGEQYF,TGTGCCATCTCCCAAGGGGGCGAGCAGTACTTC
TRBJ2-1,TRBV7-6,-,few,CASSLEMKNEQFF,TGTGCCAGCAGCTTAGAAATGAAAAATGAGCAGTTCTTC
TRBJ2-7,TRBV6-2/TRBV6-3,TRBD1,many,CASRVAGDRVGEQYF,TGTGCCAGCAGGGTAGCCGGCGACAGGGTGGGCGAGCAGTACTTC
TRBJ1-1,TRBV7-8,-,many,CASSLETGLTEAFF,TGTGCCAGCAGCTTAGAGACAGGTCTCACTGAAGCTTTCTTT
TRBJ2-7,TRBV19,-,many,CASSPWGDSYEQYF,TGTGCCAGTAGCCCATGGGGGGACTCCTACGAGCAGTACTTC
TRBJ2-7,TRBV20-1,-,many,CSANDRLESYEQYF,TGCAGTGCTAATGACAGGTTAGAATCCTACGAGCAGTACTTC
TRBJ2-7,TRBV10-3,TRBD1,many,CAIRQGSYEQYF,TGTGCCATCCGACAGGGCTCCTACGAGCAGTACTTC
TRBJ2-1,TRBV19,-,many,CASMLHGGNEQFF,TGTGCCAGTATGCTACACGGGGGCAATGAGCAGTTCTTC
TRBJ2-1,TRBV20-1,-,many,CSARILVGEQFF,TGCAGTGCTCGGATTCTAGTCGGTGAGCAGTTCTTC
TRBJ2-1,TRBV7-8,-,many,CASSTLGLVRNEQFF,TGTGCCAGCAGCACCCTAGGGCTAGTAAGGAATGAGCAGTTCTTC
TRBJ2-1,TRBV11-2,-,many,CASSLEEGFYSYNEQFF,TGTGCCAGCAGCTTAGAGGAAGGGTTTTACTCCTACAATGAGCAGTTCTTC
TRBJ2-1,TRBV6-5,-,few,CASNFGGSSYNEQFF,TGTGCCAGCAATTTTGGGGGGAGCTCCTACAATGAGCAGTTCTTC
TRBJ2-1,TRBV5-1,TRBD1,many,CASSSGTGNNEQFF,TGCGCCAGCAGCTCGGGGACAGGAAACAATGAGCAGTTCTTC